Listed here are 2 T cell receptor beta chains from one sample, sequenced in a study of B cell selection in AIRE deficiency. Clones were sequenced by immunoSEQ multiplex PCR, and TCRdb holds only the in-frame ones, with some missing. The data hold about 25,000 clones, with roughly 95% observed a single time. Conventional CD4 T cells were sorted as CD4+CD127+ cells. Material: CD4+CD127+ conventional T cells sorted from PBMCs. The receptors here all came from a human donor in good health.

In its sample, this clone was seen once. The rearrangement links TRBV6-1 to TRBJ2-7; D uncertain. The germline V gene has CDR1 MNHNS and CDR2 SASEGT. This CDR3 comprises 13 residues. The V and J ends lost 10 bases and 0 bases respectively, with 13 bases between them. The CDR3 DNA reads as TGTGCCACCGCCTACTCGTCCTCCTACGAGCAGTACTTC. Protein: CATAYSSSYEQYF.

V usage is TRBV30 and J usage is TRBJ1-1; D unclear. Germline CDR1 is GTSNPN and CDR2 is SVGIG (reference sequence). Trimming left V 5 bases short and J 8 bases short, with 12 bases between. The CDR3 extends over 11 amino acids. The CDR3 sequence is CAWSAQLEAFF. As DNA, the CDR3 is TGTGCCTGGTCAGCCCAACTCGAAGCTTTCTTT.